This T cell receptor (beta chain) was identified during a study of identifying expanded T cells in peripheral blood. Germline V lookup: CDR1 MNHEY, CDR2 SVGAGI. Trimming removed 2 bases at V and 10 bases at J, with 12 bases between. This CDR3 comprises 14 residues. Points on this clone: Its antigen is as yet unknown.

The study, taken as a whole, reports: Differentially abundant clones: roughly 1.3 between replicates, about 17 at roughly 15 days, around 20 at four. Variance in clone template counts between roughly 2-week samples significantly increased with total template count across all healthy donors.

Libraries were prepared by immunoSEQ multiplex PCR; TCRdb keeps only in-frame clonotypes and omits some of them. The sample records around 100,000 clones, about 90% being singletons. No infections or other immune events were documented during collection. The source of this sequence is a person aged 18 to 75 in good health. Sequences were obtained from blood. The chain carries TRBV6-5 and TRBJ1-6; D gene unclear. CDR3 DNA sequence: TGTGCCAGCAGTTACAGTCAGGTTGGGTCACCCCTCCACTTT. This encodes CASSYSQVGSPLHF.